This TCR beta chain was found in a study of shared clonotypes between healthy human individuals. In the study overall: Per donor, CD8 memory used one plate, CD8 naive used two, CD4 memory used three and CD4 naive used three.

Naive CD8 cells comprised CD45RO-negative, CCR7-positively selected cells, excluding terminally differentiated effector memory CD45RA+ cells. Sequenced by immunoSEQ multiplex PCR; TCRdb stores in-frame clones only, minus some. This table has millions of clones, approximately 94% appearing once. The CDR3 is 15 amino acids. V gave up 4 bases and J gave up 6 bases, with 18 bases separating them. In germline, CDR1 is LGHNA, CDR2 YSLEER. The chain uses TRBV4-3 and TRBJ2-5, with a weak D call TRBD2 (6 bases). Source material: naive CD8+ T cells from PBMCs. This sequence originates from a man between 18 and 29 years old in good health. Some clones in this sample may be carry-over from other donors' samples. The CDR3 region has the DNA TGCGCCAGCAGCCCGGGGGTCTGGGGCCTAAAGACCCAGTACTTC. Residues: CASSPGVWGLKTQYF.